One and the same sample provided the 22 T cell receptor beta chains below, sequenced in a study of blood T cells in healthy people across ages. With a J-beta primer mix and a sample-barcoded 5' primer, a second PCR ran about 7 to 12 cycles. TCRdb reprocessed the 5' RACE reads with MiXCR, giving one entry per CDR3 protein. The sample contains some 690,000 distinct CDR3 sequences, 20% to 25% of which appear only once. The sequencing sample was made of blood. Receptors originate from a man in his sixties or seventies in good health.

V is TRBV28 and J is TRBJ2-5; no firm D call. Trimming stripped 11 bases from V and 4 bases from J, with 14 bases between. The CDR3 length is 12 residues. Germline CDR1 MDHEN, CDR2 SYDVKM. The CDR3 nucleotides read TGTGCCTCCAAGGGTGAACGAGAGACCCAGTACTTC. This sequence encodes CASKGERETQYF.

About this clonotype: An end of the junction differs from the germline gene, which may be a read error. V is TRBV5-5 and J is TRBJ1-2, with 7 bases aligning to TRBD1. CDR3 length: 15 residues. CDR1 SGHKS and CDR2 YYEKEE come from the germline V gene (reference sequence). In nucleotides, the CDR3 is TGTGCCGGCAGCTTGGAGGGGGCTACTTTCTATGGCTACACCTTC. Its translation: CAGSLEGATFYGYTF.

This clonotype was detected a few times. The chain has TRBV11-2 and TRBJ1-1; D is uncertain. CDR1 and CDR2 from the germline V gene are SGHAT and FQNNGV. With 5 bases removed from V and 1 base from J, the gap between germline ends came to 14 bases. This CDR3 comprises 15 residues. The CDR3 nucleotides are TGTGCCAGCAGCCTATTGGTGGCAAGGAACACTGAAGCTTTCTTT. This encodes CASSLLVARNTEAFF.

The rearrangement links TRBV7-6 to TRBJ1-1, with no clear D. Germline assignment: CDR1 SGHVS and CDR2 FNYEAQ. Trimming took off 0 bases at V and 1 base at J, with 9 bases between the two ends. The CDR3 sequence is 15 residues long. The CDR3 here is CASSLAGLGNTEAFF. In DNA form, the CDR3 reads TGTGCCAGCAGCTTAGCCGGGTTGGGGAACACTGAAGCTTTCTTT.

This clonotype has at least ten counts. Sequence at one end of the junction differs from germline and may be a read error. The rearrangement uses TRBV12-3 or TRBV12-4 and TRBJ2-4; D may match TRBD1 or TRBD2 (6 bases each). The CDR3 is 14 amino acids. CDR3: CASSLGGSKNIQYF. The CDR3 region has the DNA TGTGCCAGCAGCTTAGGGGGGTCCAAAAACATTCAGTACTTC.

This clonotype occurred a few times. The chain is built from TRBV19 and TRBJ2-5, with D unresolved. With 3 bases removed from V and 5 bases from J, the gap between germline ends came to 10 bases. Germline CDR1 reads LNHDA; CDR2 reads SQIVND (reference sequence). CDR3 length equals 13 residues. CDR3 residues: CASSIRGRETQYF. CDR3 nucleotide sequence: TGTGCCAGTAGTATCCGAGGCCGGGAGACCCAGTACTTC. The entire variable domain, with the rest obtained from reference TRBV19 and TRBJ2-5, is as follows: DGGITQSPKYLFRKEGQNVTLSCEQNLNHDAMYWYRQDPGQGLRLIYYSQIVNDFQKGDIAEGYSVSREKKESFPLTVTSAQKNPTAFYLCASSIRGRETQYFGPGTRLLVL.

This clonotype was counted at least ten times. J is TRBJ2-7 and V is TRBV10-3, with D maybe TRBD2 (7 bases). Between the trimmed V and J ends, which lost 0 bases and 0 bases, there was a span of 15 bases. The CDR3 totals 17 residues. Germline values: CDR1 ENHRY, CDR2 SYGVKD. CDR3 in amino acids: CAISESMAGASSYEQYV. In DNA, the CDR3 is TGTGCCATCAGTGAGTCGATGGCGGGGGCTAGCTCCTACGAGCAGTACGTC.

This clonotype appeared a few times. The chain employs TRBV7-6 and TRBJ2-5, with D perhaps TRBD1 (6 bases). The end of the DNA fits TRBJ2-1 better, so the J call may be wrong. The CDR3 length is 14 residues. From germline, CDR1 is SGHVS and CDR2 FNYEAQ. The CDR3 DNA sequence: TGTGCCAGCAGCTACAGGGACATAGGCAGTGAGCAGTTCTTC. This encodes CASSYRDIGSEQFF.

The DNA of the CDR3 is TGTGCCAGCAGCCCCCAGCGGGAGTTGACAGATACGCAGTATTTT. Its translation is CASSPQRELTDTQYF. This sequence joins TRBV7-6 and TRBJ2-3; TRBD2 matches at 8 bases. Germline V gives CDR1 SGHVS, CDR2 FNYEAQ. This CDR3 comprises 15 residues. The V gene end was trimmed by 5 bases and the J gene end by 3 bases; junction bases not matched to a gene: 7.

The sample holds a few counts of this clonotype. The chain combines TRBV12-3 or TRBV12-4 with TRBJ2-3, with a tentative D call TRBD2 (5 bases). With 8 bases removed from V and 11 bases from J, the gap between germline ends came to 20 bases. The CDR3 length is 13 residues. For the CDR3, the DNA is TGTGCCAGCCCTGGGGAGATACAAGCTTTGCAGTATTTT. Amino acids: CASPGEIQALQYF.

A few counts support this clonotype. The rearrangement joins TRBV6-2 or TRBV6-3 to TRBJ1-5; possibly TRBD1 for D (6 bases). The CDR3 consists of 14 residues. The germline V and J ends were trimmed by 0 bases and 6 bases, with 9 bases remaining between them. CDR1 is MNHEY, CDR2 SVGEGT, per germline. The CDR3 is CASSYSGGAQPQHF. As DNA, the CDR3 is TGTGCCAGCAGTTACTCAGGGGGGGCTCAGCCCCAGCATTTT.

CDR3 residues: CSARAAGGVYNEQFF. The CDR3 DNA follows: TGCAGTGCTAGGGCCGCGGGGGGCGTATACAATGAGCAGTTCTTC. The chain uses TRBV20-1 and TRBJ2-1; 8 bases map to TRBD2. J was trimmed by 4 bases and V by 3 bases; bases with no gene match: 8. Germline assignment: CDR1 DFQATT and CDR2 SNEGSKA (reference sequence). The CDR3 sequence is 15 residues long.

This chain uses TRBV7-8 with TRBJ1-6; D is unresolved. The CDR3 has 15 amino acids. Germline-derived CDR1 and CDR2 are SGHVS and FQNEAQ. Trimming removed 0 bases at V and 6 bases at J, with 9 bases between. CDR3 DNA: TGTGCCAGCAGCTTAGCGGCAGCCCCTAATTCACCCCTCCACTTT. Encoded protein: CASSLAAAPNSPLHF. Complete variable domain (other parts from reference TRBV7-8 and TRBJ1-6): GAGVSQSPRYKVAKRGQDVALRCDPISGHVSLFWYQQALGQGPEFLTYFQNEAQLDKSGLPSDRFFAERPEGSVSTLKIQRTQQEDSAVYLCASSLAAAPNSPLHFGNGTRLTVT.

This clonotype was seen a handful of times. V usage is TRBV29-1 and J usage is TRBJ2-3, with D possibly TRBD2 on 6 matching bases. CDR3 size: 11 residues. The V gene's germline CDR1 is SQVTM and CDR2 ANQGSEA. DNA for the CDR3: TGCTCGGGACTCCTCAGATATACGCAGTATTTT. As protein: CSGLLRYTQYF.

This clonotype was seen more than once but under ten times. In nucleotides, the CDR3 is TGTGCCATCTCAGGGGGAGTGGACACAGATACGCAGTATTTT. It codes for CAISGGVDTDTQYF. The chain combines TRBV10-3 with TRBJ2-3, with 7 nucleotides matching TRBD1. The length of the CDR3 is 14 residues. Germline values: CDR1 ENHRY, CDR2 SYGVKD. J gave up 2 bases and V 8 bases, and 7 bases lay outside the gene matches.

This clonotype has only a few counts. V is TRBV5-1 and J is TRBJ2-1; possibly TRBD1 or TRBD2 for D (5 bases each). The CDR3 spans 16 residues. The germline gives CDR1 SGHRS, CDR2 YFSETQ. V lost 0 bases to trimming and J lost 0 bases, with 10 bases between them. The CDR3 nucleotides are TGCGCCAGCAGCTTGGATGAGGGGAGCTCCTACAATGAGCAGTTCTTC. Translated, it gives CASSLDEGSSYNEQFF.

The V and J genes are TRBV27 and TRBJ2-1, with D uncertain. The J call is in doubt because the DNA end fits TRBJ2-7 better. The CDR3 has 17 residues. The V gene's germline CDR1 is MNHEY and CDR2 SMNVEV (reference sequence). The CDR3 loop is CASSLSMPLGLDYEQYF. The CDR3 DNA is TGTGCCAGCAGTTTATCGATGCCACTCGGCCTCGACTACGAGCAGTACTTC.

This clonotype was observed many times. V gene TRBV5-6 combines with J gene TRBJ2-1; D is ambiguous. This CDR3 is built from 15 residues. From germline, CDR1 is SGHDT and CDR2 YYEEEE. V was shortened by 4 bases and J by 0 bases, with 11 bases between the two germline ends. CDR3 in DNA: TGTGCCAGCAGCATCGATGCTAGCTCCTACAATGAGCAGTTCTTC. Encoded protein: CASSIDASSYNEQFF.

The CDR3 DNA follows: TGTGCCAGCAGCTTGGGCACCACCTCTAATCAGCCCCAGCATTTT. This gives the protein CASSLGTTSNQPQHF. The chain has TRBV7-8 and TRBJ1-5; D uncertain. From germline, CDR1 is SGHVS and CDR2 FQNEAQ. This CDR3 is built from 15 residues. V gave up 3 bases and J gave up 4 bases, with 13 bases separating them.

The chain couples TRBV5-1 to TRBJ2-2, with 11 bases that match TRBD1. Germline CDR1 reads SGHRS; CDR2 reads YFSETQ. After removal of 2 bases from V and 6 bases from J, the junction contained 3 bases not matched to a gene. This CDR3 region has 15 residues. The CDR3 here is CASSLGTGGSGELFF. Here the CDR3 DNA reads TGCGCCAGCAGCTTAGGGACAGGGGGATCCGGGGAGCTGTTTTTT.

The chain couples TRBV7-2 to TRBJ2-5; no reliable D call. The germline gives CDR1 SGHTA, CDR2 FQGNSA. The CDR3 contains 11 residues. Trimming removed 2 bases from V and 9 bases from J, with 7 bases in between. CDR3 in DNA: TGTGCCAGCAGCTTAAGACGGGCCCAGTACTTC. Protein product: CASSLRRAQYF.

This clonotype appeared a few times. The chain carries TRBV29-1 and TRBJ1-1, with 7 nucleotides matching TRBD1. Germline V gene lookup returns CDR1 SQVTM and CDR2 ANQGSEA. V lost 6 bases and J lost 10; bases outside the gene matches: 8. This CDR3 contains 11 residues. Written as DNA, the CDR3 is TGCAGCGTGCTACAGGGGTACGGAGCTTTCTTT. Translated, it gives CSVLQGYGAFF.